Listed here are 28 T cell receptor beta chains from one sample, sequenced in a study of blood T cell repertoires in COVID-19. Here immunoSEQ multiplex PCR was the method, and the copy in TCRdb shows in-frame clones only, minus some. This repertoire shows more than 110,000 clones, about 80% found once; its top ten account for about 6.4%. The sample comprised peripheral blood. The source is a human donor in a cohort sampled during active COVID-19.

This chain joins TRBV28 and TRBJ2-1, with 11 bases that match TRBD2. Germline trimming cut 7 bases from V and 8 bases from J; bases unmatched to any gene: 13. Germline lookup yields CDR1 MDHEN and CDR2 SYDVKM. CDR3 length equals 16 residues. The CDR3 DNA sequence: TGTGCCAGCACCTCGTTAGCGGGGGGGATTCGGGATGAGCAGTTCTTC. Translating it yields CASTSLAGGIRDEQFF.

The V gene is TRBV7-9, the J gene TRBJ1-1; possible D gene TRBD1, 5 bases. The V end was cut by 5 bases, the J end by 0 bases, with 10 bases between. Germline lookup yields CDR1 SEHNR and CDR2 FQNEAQ (reference sequence). The CDR3 runs 14 residues. The CDR3 DNA sequence: TGTGCCAGCAGCCCGGGGGATCTGAACACTGAAGCTTTCTTT. This encodes CASSPGDLNTEAFF.

The rearrangement uses TRBV19 and TRBJ1-1; D perhaps matches TRBD1 (6 bases). V lost 9 bases and J lost 4, with 21 bases in between. This CDR3 region has 15 residues. The germline V gene encodes CDR1 LNHDA and CDR2 SQIVND (reference sequence). The CDR3: CASSQGGGFSTEAFF. For the CDR3, the DNA is TGTGCCAGCTCCCAAGGGGGGGGCTTCTCCACTGAAGCTTTCTTT.

CDR3 loop: CASSPHMTESEKLFF. The CDR3 bases are TGTGCCAGCAGCCCACATATGACAGAGTCTGAAAAACTGTTTTTT. The chain couples TRBV7-6 to TRBJ1-4; D perhaps matches TRBD1 (5 bases). CDR1 is SGHVS, CDR2 FNYEAQ, per germline. V shed 5 bases and J shed 7 bases, with 17 bases lying between them. The CDR3 has 15 amino acids.

CDR3 sequence: CSVEDPTRTGPYGYTF. The CDR3 DNA reads as TGCAGCGTTGAAGACCCCACGCGGACAGGACCATATGGCTACACCTTC. The chain has TRBV29-1 and TRBJ1-2; TRBD1 matches at 7 bases. The CDR3 loop spans 16 amino acids. V was pared by 0 bases and J by 5 bases, with 12 bases of the junction left unmatched. In germline, CDR1 is SQVTM, CDR2 ANQGSEA.

The V and J genes are TRBV12-5 and TRBJ2-7; D is perhaps TRBD2 (5 bases). Trimming pared 8 bases from V and 1 base from J, leaving 12 bases between. Germline loops: CDR1 LGHNT, CDR2 FRNRAP. This CDR3 comprises 13 residues. The CDR3 DNA follows: TGTGCTAGTAGAGCGGAACCTTCCTACGAGCAGTACTTC. Its translation is CASRAEPSYEQYF. Filled out from reference TRBV12-5 and TRBJ2-7, the complete variable domain reads DARVTQTPRHKVTEMGQEVTMRCQPILGHNTVFWYRQTMMQGLELLAYFRNRAPLDDSGMPKDRFSAEMPDATLATLKIQPSEPRDSAVYFCASRAEPSYEQYFGPGTRLTVT.

The genes are TRBV27 and TRBJ2-5; 7 bases are shared with TRBD1. The CDR3 is 14 amino acids. V lost 6 bases and J lost 9; bases outside the gene matches: 13. Germline-derived CDR1 and CDR2 are MNHEY and SMNVEV (reference sequence). In DNA, the CDR3 is TGTGCCAGCAGAGACCCGGGACAGCTCTCTTCCCAGTACTTC. It codes for CASRDPGQLSSQYF.

The chain is built from TRBV19 and TRBJ2-5, with 15 nucleotides matching TRBD2. Germline V gene sequence: CDR1 LNHDA, CDR2 SQIVND (reference sequence). CDR3 length: 16 residues. Losses at the gene ends were 4 bases for V and 2 bases for J; bases not matched to a gene: 2. CDR3 sequence: CASSTGTSGGQETQYF. The CDR3 bases are TGTGCCAGTAGTACTGGGACTAGCGGGGGGCAAGAGACCCAGTACTTC. The whole variable domain, filled in from reference TRBV19 and TRBJ2-5, reads DGGITQSPKYLFRKEGQNVTLSCEQNLNHDAMYWYRQDPGQGLRLIYYSQIVNDFQKGDIAEGYSVSREKKESFPLTVTSAQKNPTAFYLCASSTGTSGGQETQYFGPGTRLLVL.

The CDR3 DNA follows: TGCAGCAGTGCGGAACCGGGACAGGGTGTTAGTGGCTACACCTTC. Encoded protein: CSSAEPGQGVSGYTF. This chain connects TRBV29-1 to TRBJ1-2; TRBD1 matches 9 bases. This CDR3 contains 15 residues. The V gene's germline CDR1 is SQVTM and CDR2 ANQGSEA. The trim removed 8 bases at V and 7 bases at J, leaving 17 bases unmatched.

The V gene is TRBV9, the J gene TRBJ2-5; 8 bases match TRBD2. Trimming took 4 bases from V and 5 from J; bases not matched to a gene: 7. The CDR3 sequence is 14 residues long. CDR1 is SGDLS, CDR2 YYNGEE, per germline. CDR3 sequence (DNA): TGTGCCAGCAGCTCTTCGGGGGGGCTCGAGACCCAGTACTTC. Translation gives CASSSSGGLETQYF.

This chain joins TRBV5-6 and TRBJ2-5; the D gene is possibly TRBD1 (6 bases). The V end lost 0 bases, the J end lost 2 bases, and 8 bases lay between the germline ends. There are 14 residues in the CDR3. CDR1 and CDR2 from the germline V gene are SGHDT and YYEEEE. CDR3 DNA sequence: TGTGCCAGCAGCTTGGAACAGGGACAAGAGACCCAGTACTTC. Amino acid sequence: CASSLEQGQETQYF.

V is TRBV18 and J is TRBJ2-7; 9 bases are shared with TRBD2. The germline CDR1 and CDR2 sequences are KGHSH and LQKENI. V lost 6 bases and J lost 2; bases outside the gene matches: 11. This CDR3 region has 16 residues. The CDR3 region is CASSLQSGGSTYEQYF. CDR3 DNA sequence: TGTGCCAGCTCCCTACAGAGCGGGGGGTCCACCTACGAGCAGTACTTC.

CDR3 loop: CASSSEGAGLNTEAFF. CDR3 nucleotide sequence: TGCGCCAGCAGTTCGGAAGGAGCAGGGTTGAACACTGAAGCTTTCTTT. This chain connects TRBV5-1 to TRBJ1-1, with D possibly TRBD1 on 5 matching bases. The germline CDR1 and CDR2 sequences are SGHRS and YFSETQ. Trimming pared 5 bases from V and 0 bases from J, leaving 17 bases between. The CDR3 length is 16 residues.

This chain connects TRBV23-1 to TRBJ1-1, with D unclear. TRBV23-1 carries the ORF label, with uncertain function. Between the trimmed V and J ends, which lost 0 bases and 1 base, there was a span of 6 bases. CDR3 length: 14 residues. The CDR3 sequence is CASSQSSRNTEAFF. For the CDR3, the DNA is TGCGCCAGCAGTCAATCTTCGAGGAACACTGAAGCTTTCTTT.

This clone was detected once. The V and J genes are TRBV3-1 (or the pseudogene TRBV3-2) and TRBJ1-6; 7 bases are shared with TRBD1. The CDR3 runs 15 residues. J gave up 4 bases and V 4 bases, and 4 bases lay outside the gene matches. Per germline, CDR1 LGHDT and CDR2 YNNKEL (reference sequence). As DNA, the CDR3 is TGTGCCAGCAGCCTCAGGGGGGCTTATAATTCACCCCTCCACTTT. This encodes CASSLRGAYNSPLHF.

V gene TRBV28 combines with J gene TRBJ2-5; 8 bases line up with TRBD2. Trimming cost V 4 bases and J 7 bases; bases outside gene matches: 11. The CDR3 length is 15 residues. In germline, CDR1 is MDHEN, CDR2 SYDVKM. The CDR3 loop is CASSSPGLGSRTQYF. The CDR3 DNA follows: TGTGCCAGCAGTTCCCCGGGACTAGGGTCCAGGACCCAGTACTTC.

The chain is built from TRBV6-6 and TRBJ2-3; D remains ambiguous. The CDR3 runs 15 residues. Germline CDR1 MNHNY, CDR2 SVGAGI (reference sequence). Trimming stripped 3 bases from V and 2 bases from J, with 12 bases between. Written as DNA, the CDR3 is TGTGCCAGCAGTTATCTAGGTTTACTCACAGATACGCAGTATTTT. Translation: CASSYLGLLTDTQYF.

This clone was recorded a few times. CDR3 protein: CASSPTTGGAETQYF. The CDR3 bases are TGTGCCAGCTCACCGACGACAGGGGGTGCGGAGACCCAGTACTTC. The J gene is TRBJ2-5, the V gene TRBV18, with 9 bases aligning to TRBD1. The CDR3 runs to 15 residues. Trimming cost V 3 bases and J 5 bases; bases outside gene matches: 7. Germline values: CDR1 KGHSH, CDR2 LQKENI.

The chain joins TRBV10-3 to TRBJ1-1, with D perhaps TRBD1 (5 bases). Germline CDR1 and CDR2: ENHRY and SYGVKD. The CDR3 contains 15 residues. V was trimmed by 2 bases and J by 2 bases, leaving 12 bases between them. CDR3 amino acids: CAISERGGYNTEAFF. CDR3 in DNA: TGTGCCATCAGTGAGCGGGGGGGATATAACACTGAAGCTTTCTTT.

This clone was seen at least ten times. CDR3 loop: CASSLDRPTPQETQYF. CDR3 coding DNA: TGTGCCAGCAGCTTAGATCGTCCAACACCTCAAGAGACCCAGTACTTC. The chain is built from TRBV11-2 and TRBJ2-5; no clear D gene. In germline, CDR1 is SGHAT, CDR2 FQNNGV. The length of the CDR3 is 16 residues. The V gene lost 0 bases and the J gene lost 2 bases, with 13 bases spanning the gap. The variable domain in full, with the rest retrieved from reference TRBV11-2 and TRBJ2-5, is EAGVAQSPRYKIIEKRQSVAFWCNPISGHATLYWYQQILGQGPKLLIQFQNNGVVDDSQLPKDRFSAERLKGVDSTLKIQPAKLEDSAVYLCASSLDRPTPQETQYFGPGTRLLVL.

J is TRBJ1-1 and V is TRBV9; 9 bases align to TRBD1. CDR3 length equals 14 residues. Germline loops: CDR1 SGDLS, CDR2 YYNGEE. Trimming took 4 bases from V and 4 from J; bases not matched to a gene: 5. This CDR3 is CASSKTGGATEAFF. The CDR3 coding sequence is TGTGCCAGCAGCAAGACAGGGGGGGCCACTGAAGCTTTCTTT.

The V gene is TRBV29-1, the J gene TRBJ2-7; D call uncertain. The germline V and J ends were trimmed by 2 bases and 4 bases, with 9 bases remaining between them. The CDR3 spans 12 residues. CDR1 and CDR2 (germline): SQVTM, ANQGSEA. The CDR3 is CSVENSRYEQYF. The CDR3 DNA follows: TGCAGCGTTGAAAACTCGCGTTACGAGCAGTACTTC.

This chain joins TRBV9 and TRBJ2-2, with 10 bases aligning to TRBD2. The V gene's germline CDR1 is SGDLS and CDR2 YYNGEE. The CDR3 spans 15 residues. V lost 0 bases to trimming and J lost 6 bases; unmatched junction nucleotides: 2. Here the CDR3 reads CASSVGTSGAGELFF. As DNA, the CDR3 is TGTGCCAGCAGCGTAGGGACTAGCGGAGCCGGGGAGCTGTTTTTT.

J is TRBJ2-2 and V is TRBV28; TRBD1 matches 9 bases. The CDR3 is made up of 15 amino acids. The V gene's germline CDR1 is MDHEN and CDR2 SYDVKM. V shed 3 bases and J 4 bases; nucleotides not matched to a gene: 3. The CDR3 DNA is TGTGCCAGCAGTTTGTCGACAGGGGGCACCGGGGAGCTGTTTTTT. Residues: CASSLSTGGTGELFF.

The chain joins TRBV6-2 or TRBV6-3 to TRBJ2-7, with D unresolved. V lost 2 bases and J 4 bases, leaving 3 bases between the germline ends. CDR1 is MNHEY, CDR2 SVGEGT, per germline. The CDR3 is 11 amino acids. In DNA, the CDR3 is TGTGCCAGCAGTTACCGGTACGAGCAGTACTTC. This gives the protein CASSYRYEQYF.

The genes are TRBV5-4 and TRBJ2-2; D not resolved. From germline, CDR1 is SGHNT and CDR2 YYREEE (reference sequence). Trimming left V 5 bases short and J 5 bases short, with 16 bases between. This CDR3 contains 15 residues. The CDR3 sequence: CASSRAEFPTGELFF. The CDR3 region has the DNA TGTGCCAGCAGTCGAGCCGAATTTCCTACCGGGGAGCTGTTTTTT. Full variable domain (rest looked up from reference TRBV5-4 and TRBJ2-2): ETGVTQSPTHLIKTRGQQVTLRCSSQSGHNTVSWYQQALGQGPQFIFQYYREEENGRGNFPPRFSGLQFPNYSSELNVNALELDDSALYLCASSRAEFPTGELFFGEGSRLTVL.

This clone was picked up one time. This chain links TRBV18 with TRBJ1-2; 8 bases are shared with TRBD1. The CDR3 is 14 amino acids. Losses at the gene ends were 2 bases for V and 2 bases for J; bases not matched to a gene: 1. Germline assignment: CDR1 KGHSH and CDR2 LQKENI. The CDR3 loop reads CASSPYRGNYGYTF. The DNA of the CDR3 is TGTGCCAGCTCACCATACAGGGGGAACTATGGCTACACCTTC.

The chain has TRBV19 and TRBJ2-3; 7 nucleotides agree with TRBD2. Looked up from germline, CDR1 is LNHDA and CDR2 is SQIVND (reference sequence). The CDR3 contains 13 residues. V shed 3 bases and J 6 bases; nucleotides not matched to a gene: 3. The CDR3 reads CASSMASGDTQYF. The CDR3, as DNA: TGTGCCAGTAGTATGGCTAGCGGCGATACGCAGTATTTT.